The clone carrying this TCR beta chain was observed once. As yet, its antigen is unknown. The data are from a study of PD-1 blockade in mismatch repair-deficient tumors. Study details: Patients had eleven to twelve mismatch repair-deficient cancer types and were previously treated and progressing.

This table comes from immunoSEQ multiplex PCR, and its TCRdb copy is limited to in-frame clones, with some not included. The sample includes under 40,000 clones, around four fifths of them seen just once. Germline CDR1 and CDR2: KGHSH and LQKENI. The V end was cut by 5 bases, the J end by 2 bases, with 16 bases between. This CDR3 is built from 16 residues. Study-wide results and caveats: Tumor-resident clones, often absent from pretreatment blood, expanded after pembrolizumab and then contracted.

Every patient had mismatch repair deficiency by PCR or immunohistochemistry. The chain carries TRBV18 and TRBJ2-1, with a possible D match to TRBD1 (6 bases). The sequencing here drew on PBMCs, taken less than 40 weeks after starting pembrolizumab. The TCR was taken from an adult with mismatch repair-deficient cancer. This CDR3 reads CASSKNSRTAYNEQFF. The CDR3 coding sequence is TGTGCCAGCTCAAAAAACTCCCGGACAGCCTACAATGAGCAGTTCTTC.